Each of the 13 T cell receptor beta chains below was sequenced from the same sample in a study of blood T cells in healthy people across ages. It was with a sample-barcoded 5' primer and a J-beta primer mix that a second PCR of about 7 to 12 cycles was run. TCRdb reprocessed the 5' RACE reads via MiXCR and lists one record per CDR3 protein. Of 1.5 million to 2 million distinct CDR3 sequences in the sample, approximately 40% are singletons; the top ten hold 20% to 25%. Sample: blood. The receptors come from a human donor in good health.

The chain has TRBV7-2 and TRBJ2-3, with 7 bases aligning to TRBD2. CDR1 and CDR2 (germline): SGHTA, FQGNSA. The CDR3 covers 16 residues. The V and J ends lost 5 bases and 6 bases, in that order; junction bases with no gene match: 14. The CDR3 region has the DNA TGTGCCAGCAGCCCGGAGCCAGCGGGGACTGGGGATACGCAGTATTTT. Its protein product is CASSPEPAGTGDTQYF.

This clonotype was observed a handful of times. This chain connects TRBV7-2 to TRBJ1-1, with D tentatively TRBD1 (6 bases). Looked up from germline, CDR1 is SGHTA and CDR2 is FQGNSA. This CDR3 comprises 14 residues. V was cut by 4 bases and J by 3 bases, with 12 bases left in between. CDR3 loop: CASSSARGDTEAFF. The CDR3, as DNA: TGTGCCAGCAGCTCTGCAAGGGGGGACACTGAAGCTTTCTTT.

This clonotype was observed a few times. J is TRBJ2-3 and V is TRBV24-1; 10 nucleotides align to TRBD2. The germline gives CDR1 KGHDR, CDR2 SFDVKD. This CDR3 is built from 20 residues. The V segment lost 10 bases and the J segment 1 base; nucleotides outside the gene matches: 22. The chain's CDR3 is CATRTSGDLIRAPGTDTQYF. CDR3 bases: TGTGCCACGCGAACTAGCGGGGACCTCATCAGGGCCCCGGGCACAGATACGCAGTATTTT.

The rearrangement joins TRBV9 to TRBJ1-1, with D unclear. Germline V gives CDR1 SGDLS, CDR2 YYNGEE. The CDR3 is made up of 16 amino acids. V shed 0 bases and J shed 0 bases, with 12 bases lying between them. In nucleotides, the CDR3 is TGTGCCAGCAGCGTAGATGTGACGCCAATGAACACTGAAGCTTTCTTT. Its protein product is CASSVDVTPMNTEAFF.

The genes are TRBV18 and TRBJ1-5; tentative D call: TRBD1 (5 bases). The germline V gene has CDR1 KGHSH and CDR2 LQKENI. The CDR3 loop spans 15 amino acids. V gave up 3 bases and J gave up 5 bases, with 14 bases separating them. The DNA for the CDR3 is TGTGCCAGCTCACCTACCTGGGGGTACGATCAGCCCCAGCATTTT. It encodes CASSPTWGYDQPQHF. Together with reference TRBV18 and TRBJ1-5, the CDR3 gives the full variable domain: NAGVMQNPRHLVRRRGQEARLRCSPMKGHSHVYWYRQLPEEGLKFMVYLQKENIIDESGMPKERFSAEFPKEGPSILRIQQVVRGDSAAYFCASSPTWGYDQPQHFGDGTRLSIL.

Points on this clonotype: A much more abundant neighbour one base away suggests this may be a read error. This sequence joins TRBV29-1 and TRBJ2-3; no definite D call. V was trimmed by 3 bases and J by 8 bases, leaving 9 bases between them. In germline, CDR1 is SQVTM, CDR2 ANQGSEA. The CDR3 totals 11 residues. CDR3 in amino acids: CSVETYGTQYF. Here the CDR3 DNA reads TGCAGCGTTGAGACATATGGTACGCAGTATTTT.

This clonotype came up a few times. The gene calls are TRBV29-1 and TRBJ2-5; 10 bases agree with TRBD1. Trimming took 6 bases from V and 7 from J; bases not matched to a gene: 14. Germline assignment: CDR1 SQVTM and CDR2 ANQGSEA. The CDR3 contains 15 residues. The CDR3 nucleotides read TGCAGCGTGACAATTGGGACAGGGGATAGGGTGACCCAGTACTTC. Protein: CSVTIGTGDRVTQYF.

This clonotype was observed a few times. The gene calls are TRBV7-2 and TRBJ2-1; the match to TRBD1 covers 9 bases. V dropped 4 bases and J dropped 2; count of bases not matched to a gene: 3. The germline V gene encodes CDR1 SGHTA and CDR2 FQGNSA. The length of the CDR3 is 15 residues. DNA for the CDR3: TGTGCCAGCAGCTACAGGGGGCGAACCTACAATGAGCAGTTCTTC. Protein product: CASSYRGRTYNEQFF.

This clonotype was picked up one time. The V call is TRBV14, the J call TRBJ2-1; D unresolved. The V end was cut by 0 bases, the J end by 9 bases, with 12 bases between. Germline V gives CDR1 SGHDN, CDR2 FVKESK. The CDR3 runs to 14 residues. CDR3 region: CASSQDSFHGEQFF. Here the CDR3 DNA reads TGTGCCAGCAGCCAAGACAGTTTCCATGGTGAGCAGTTCTTC.

This clonotype was counted a few times. The chain joins TRBV7-2 to TRBJ2-3, with TRBD1 matching 12 bases. The germline gives CDR1 SGHTA, CDR2 FQGNSA. This CDR3 has 17 residues. V lost 5 bases and J lost 5; bases outside the gene matches: 11. The CDR3 nucleotides read TGTGCCAGCAGCCGGAACTCCGGGACAGGGGGCAGAGATACGCAGTATTTT. It codes for CASSRNSGTGGRDTQYF.

This clonotype has just a few counts. The chain is built from TRBV6-7 and TRBJ1-1; D gene ambiguous. TRBV6-7 is filed as an ORF, its function uncertain. Trimming removed 7 bases from V and 3 bases from J, with 9 bases in between. The CDR3 totals 12 residues. The CDR3 loop is CASTLQDTEAFF. In nucleotides, the CDR3 is TGTGCCAGCACCCTTCAGGACACTGAAGCTTTCTTT.

This clonotype was found once. One end of the junction does not line up with germline, which may come from a read error. The gene calls are TRBV7-2 and TRBJ1-1, with D possibly being TRBD1 (5 bases). CDR1 is SGHTA and CDR2 is FQGNSA in the germline V gene. CDR3 size: 12 residues. CDR3 sequence reads: CASSRLGTEALF. The CDR3 DNA sequence: TGTGCCAGCAGCCGCCTTGGGACTGAAGCTTTATTT.

V gene TRBV27 combines with J gene TRBJ1-1; no clear D. CDR3 length: 14 residues. V dropped 10 bases and J dropped 1 base, with 16 bases sitting between them. Germline lookup yields CDR1 MNHEY and CDR2 SMNVEV (reference sequence). The CDR3 nucleotides read TGTGCCACCTCCCCACGGGCGGGGAACACTGAAGCTTTCTTT. Translated: CATSPRAGNTEAFF.